This T cell receptor beta chain comes out of a study of T cell responses to AZD1222 COVID-19 vaccine. Sequencing was performed with immunoSEQ multiplex PCR; in TCRdb, only in-frame clones are kept and a portion is missing. The data show more than 110,000 clones, approximately 94% seen once. V gave up 2 bases and J gave up 4 bases; unmatched junction bases: 3. This CDR3 has 15 residues. Per the germline V gene, CDR1 is SGHDT and CDR2 is YYEEEE. The chain carries TRBV5-6 and TRBJ2-1; 10 bases agree with TRBD2. This specimen was peripheral blood, taken on day 0 of AZD1222 vaccination. This TCR came from an adult in good health. The CDR3 DNA follows: TGTGCCAGCAGCTTAATAGCGGGGGGATACAATGAGCAGTTCTTC. Translating gives CASSLIAGGYNEQFF.